This TCR beta chain emerged from a study of T cell repertoires in cytomegalovirus infection. For the study at large: Both CMV infection and a matching HLA type were indicated by public TCR beta signatures.

Study observations and caveats: Clonotypes of TCR beta that were HLA-C-restricted and CMV-specific dominated the ex vivo response. Cumulated frequencies of public TCR beta families served to identify carriers of CMV plus the relevant HLA.

The CDR3 extends over 13 amino acids. V lost 7 bases and J 4 bases, leaving 13 bases between the germline ends. Germline V gives CDR1 SGHVS, CDR2 FNYEAQ. This clonotype has a count of ten or more. Its target is not known. MiXCR was run by TCRdb on the reads, yielding one entry per CDR3 protein. The sample has fewer than 700,000 distinct CDR3 sequences; 24% are singletons. The chain carries TRBV7-6 and TRBJ1-1; a possible D gene is TRBD1 (6 bases). The receptor comes from a human donor in good health (CMV status not recorded). Some clones in this sample may be carry-over from other donors' samples. Sequenced: CD8+ T cells from PBMCs. Here the CDR3 DNA reads TGTGCCAGCACCCAGTCAGGGGTCACTGAAGCTTTCTTT. Protein: CASTQSGVTEAFF.